One and the same sample provided the 24 T cell receptor beta chains below, sequenced in a study of cytomegalovirus exposure and HLA in healthy donors. Primers included in the PCR were 60 Vbeta and 13 Jbeta primers. Clones were sequenced by immunoSEQ multiplex PCR, and TCRdb holds only the in-frame ones, with some missing. Of 150,000 to 200,000 clones in the sample, around 74% were seen once. The sequenced sample consisted of PBMCs. Receptors were obtained from a female donor in good health and CMV-seronegative.

This chain connects TRBV6-5 to TRBJ1-1; TRBD1 matches 8 bases. This CDR3 region has 15 residues. J was trimmed by 1 base and V by 4 bases; bases with no gene match: 5. Germline V gives CDR1 MNHEY, CDR2 SVGAGI. The CDR3 loop is CASSSAGQGNTEAFF. CDR3 sequence (DNA): TGTGCCAGCAGTTCCGCCGGACAGGGGAACACTGAAGCTTTCTTT.

The chain links TRBV30 to TRBJ2-7; TRBD2 might be the D (6 bases). The CDR3 is 14 amino acids. Per germline, CDR1 GTSNPN and CDR2 SVGIG (reference sequence). Trimming took off 2 bases at V and 2 bases at J, with 13 bases between the two ends. CDR3 amino acids: CAWSPGLLPYEQYF. CDR3 nucleotide sequence: TGTGCCTGGAGTCCGGGACTTTTACCCTACGAGCAGTACTTC.

This chain uses TRBV27 with TRBJ2-7; maybe TRBD2 (5 bases). V dropped 2 bases and J dropped 5 bases, with 13 bases sitting between them. Germline lookup yields CDR1 MNHEY and CDR2 SMNVEV (reference sequence). CDR3 length: 14 amino acids. CDR3 sequence reads: CASSLQAAGNEQYF. As DNA, the CDR3 is TGTGCCAGCAGTTTACAGGCCGCCGGGAACGAGCAGTACTTC.

CDR3 bases: TGTGCCAGCAGCTTGGATTCCTTCGGGAGGTTATACGAGCAGTACTTC. Amino acids: CASSLDSFGRLYEQYF. The chain combines TRBV5-6 with TRBJ2-7; 7 bases line up with TRBD2. CDR3 size: 16 residues. Germline V gene data show CDR1 as SGHDT and CDR2 as YYEEEE. V gave up 0 bases and J gave up 4 bases; unmatched junction bases: 10.

The chain combines TRBV5-1 with TRBJ2-2; 8 bases match TRBD1. CDR1 and CDR2 (germline): SGHRS, YFSETQ. The junction had 9 bases not matched to a gene; V was cut back by 4 bases and J by 7 bases. The CDR3 runs 15 residues. CDR3 DNA sequence: TGCGCCAGCAGCGTTGAGGGACAGGAATACGGGGAGCTGTTTTTT. Protein sequence: CASSVEGQEYGELFF.

This clone was seen a handful of times. The chain joins TRBV5-1 to TRBJ2-2, with 7 bases lining up with TRBD2. Trimming cost V 4 bases and J 6 bases; bases outside gene matches: 9. CDR1 is SGHRS, CDR2 YFSETQ, per germline. The CDR3 loop spans 15 amino acids. CDR3 bases: TGCGCCAGCAGCCCCGAGCGGGGTGGGGCCGGGGAGCTGTTTTTT. It translates to CASSPERGGAGELFF.

V usage is TRBV5-6 and J usage is TRBJ2-5; 16 bases line up with TRBD2. In germline, CDR1 is SGHDT, CDR2 YYEEEE. V lost 3 bases and J lost 4; bases outside the gene matches: 12. This CDR3 has 19 residues. Here the CDR3 reads CASSSPAGLAGGSGETQYF. The DNA for the CDR3 is TGTGCCAGCAGCTCCCCCGCGGGACTAGCGGGAGGGTCAGGAGAGACCCAGTACTTC.

This chain joins TRBV19 and TRBJ1-2; the match to TRBD1 covers 8 bases. Germline CDR1 reads LNHDA; CDR2 reads SQIVND (reference sequence). J lost 6 bases, V lost 4 bases, and 10 bases had no gene match. CDR3 length: 15 amino acids. The CDR3 DNA is TGTGCCAGTAGTAAATCATTCGGACAGGGCCATGGCTACACCTTC. Protein: CASSKSFGQGHGYTF.

This clone was seen a handful of times. V and J are TRBV29-1 and TRBJ2-1; D is unclear. Germline V gene sequence: CDR1 SQVTM, CDR2 ANQGSEA. V lost 1 base, J lost 1 base, and 14 bases lay in between. The CDR3 has 16 residues. The DNA of the CDR3 is TGCAGCGTTGAAGGACTGCCTAGAGGTTCCTACAATGAGCAGTTCTTC. This gives the protein CSVEGLPRGSYNEQFF.

The CDR3 DNA reads as TGTGCCAGCAGTGACAGGGGACAAGAGACCCAGTACTTC. Translated: CASSDRGQETQYF. V usage is TRBV25-1 and J usage is TRBJ2-5, with D perhaps TRBD1 (6 bases). Germline V gene lookup returns CDR1 MGHDK and CDR2 SYGVNS. CDR3 length: 13 residues. The V and J ends lost 3 bases and 2 bases respectively, with 7 bases between them.

About this clone itself: Sequence at one end of the junction differs from germline and may be a read error. The chain has TRBV30 and TRBJ1-6; maybe TRBD1 (6 bases). Germline lookup yields CDR1 GTSNPN and CDR2 SVGIG (reference sequence). The CDR3 runs 16 residues. The CDR3 is CAWRKDSRTYNSPPHF. The DNA for the CDR3 is TGTGCCTGGAGAAAGGACAGTCGCACCTATAATTCACCCCCCCACTTT.

This rearrangement joins TRBV10-1 to TRBJ1-1; 8 bases agree with TRBD1. This CDR3 has 13 residues. Germline CDR1 WNHNN, CDR2 SYGVQD (reference sequence). V shed 5 bases, J shed 4 bases, and the junction held 3 bases outside the gene matches. The CDR3 DNA sequence: TGCGCCAGCAGTTCTGGACAGGGCACTGAAGCTTTCTTT. Amino acids: CASSSGQGTEAFF.

In this sample, this clone turned up once. J is TRBJ1-1 and V is TRBV9; D is ambiguous. Germline lookup yields CDR1 SGDLS and CDR2 YYNGEE. V was clipped by 5 bases and J by 0 bases, with 11 bases between them. CDR3 length equals 14 residues. Here the CDR3 DNA reads TGTGCCAGCAGTACCAACAAGATGAACACTGAAGCTTTCTTT. Amino acids: CASSTNKMNTEAFF.

This clone was detected once. V is TRBV7-9 and J is TRBJ2-1; 7 bases fit TRBD2. CDR1 and CDR2 (germline): SEHNR, FQNEAQ (reference sequence). V shed 5 bases and J 5 bases; nucleotides not matched to a gene: 15. CDR3 length: 17 amino acids. CDR3 coding DNA: TGTGCCAGCAGCGACCCTGGGGCAGCGGGAAGGGACAATGAGCAGTTCTTC. It is translated as CASSDPGAAGRDNEQFF. Based on the CDR3 plus reference TRBV7-9 and TRBJ2-1, the full variable domain is DTGVSQNPRHKITKRGQNVTFRCDPISEHNRLYWYRQTLGQGPEFLTYFQNEAQLEKSRLLSDRFSAERPKGSFSTLEIQRTEQGDSAMYLCASSDPGAAGRDNEQFFGPGTRLTVL.

The chain joins TRBV11-3 to TRBJ2-7; 9 bases map to TRBD2. Per the germline V gene, CDR1 is SGHNT and CDR2 is YENEEA. Trimming took 5 bases from V and 2 from J; bases not matched to a gene: 7. CDR3 length: 15 amino acids. The CDR3 spells CASSQGAGGPYEQYF. In nucleotides, the CDR3 is TGTGCCAGCAGCCAAGGGGCGGGAGGGCCCTACGAGCAGTACTTC.

The V gene is TRBV7-2, the J gene TRBJ2-3, with D possibly being TRBD2 (6 bases). Germline CDR1 reads SGHTA; CDR2 reads FQGNSA. Trimming removed 7 bases at V and 2 bases at J, with 19 bases between. The CDR3 covers 16 residues. The chain's CDR3 is CASIQRSGQVTDTQYF. The CDR3 region has the DNA TGTGCCAGCATACAGCGAAGCGGGCAAGTCACAGATACGCAGTATTTT.

The V and J genes are TRBV5-1 and TRBJ2-5, with D possibly being TRBD1 (6 bases). The J call may be in error: the DNA end matches TRBJ2-7 better. The CDR3 runs to 13 residues. In germline, CDR1 is SGHRS, CDR2 YFSETQ. The CDR3 DNA reads as TGCGCCAGCAGCCATGGACAGAGTTACGAGCAGTACTTC. It specifies CASSHGQSYEQYF.

This chain's CDR3 is CASSYRDRGYETQYF. CDR3 in DNA: TGTGCCAGCAGTTACCGGGACAGGGGATACGAGACCCAGTACTTC. The V and J genes are TRBV6-6 and TRBJ2-5, with TRBD1 matching 10 bases. Germline V lookup: CDR1 MNHNY, CDR2 SVGAGI (reference sequence). The CDR3 extends over 15 amino acids. J gave up 5 bases and V 2 bases, and 5 bases lay outside the gene matches.

This chain links TRBV19 with TRBJ1-4; maybe TRBD1 (5 bases). This CDR3 is built from 14 residues. From germline, CDR1 is LNHDA and CDR2 SQIVND (reference sequence). V lost 3 bases and J lost 7, with 12 bases in between. For the CDR3, the DNA is TGTGCCAGTAGTATTGGAGGGGCGGTTGAAAAACTGTTTTTT. This codes for CASSIGGAVEKLFF.

V is TRBV5-1 and J is TRBJ2-2; 7 positions agree with TRBD1. This CDR3 has 15 residues. The junction had 2 bases not matched to a gene; V was cut back by 3 bases and J by 0 bases. The germline V gene encodes CDR1 SGHRS and CDR2 YFSETQ. As DNA, the CDR3 is TGCGCCAGCAGCTACGGACAGGCGAACACCGGGGAGCTGTTTTTT. It is translated as CASSYGQANTGELFF.

This clone was picked up one time. The chain recombines TRBV2 with TRBJ1-3; maybe TRBD1 (6 bases). This CDR3 is built from 15 residues. Germline loops: CDR1 SNHLY, CDR2 FYNNEI. V lost 7 bases to trimming and J lost 0 bases, with 13 bases between them. CDR3: CASTVDSRSGNTIYF. CDR3 DNA sequence: TGTGCCAGCACTGTGGACAGCCGCTCTGGAAACACCATATATTTT.

The rearrangement links TRBV2 to TRBJ1-6, with 7 bases fitting TRBD1. CDR3 size: 15 residues. V shed 4 bases, J shed 7 bases, and the junction held 7 bases outside the gene matches. Germline-derived CDR1 and CDR2 are SNHLY and FYNNEI. CDR3 loop: CASSGQGVGNSPLHF. As DNA, the CDR3 is TGTGCCAGCAGTGGGCAGGGGGTAGGGAATTCACCCCTCCACTTT.

This chain joins TRBV6-6 and TRBJ2-7, with TRBD1 identical over 11 bases. Germline V gives CDR1 MNHNY, CDR2 SVGAGI (reference sequence). V shed 7 bases, J shed 7 bases, and the junction held 9 bases outside the gene matches. The CDR3 length is 14 residues. The CDR3 reads CASTGTGGTQEQYF. The CDR3 DNA reads as TGTGCCAGCACCGGGACAGGGGGAACTCAGGAGCAGTACTTC.

V gene TRBV9 combines with J gene TRBJ1-1; a weak D match, TRBD1 (6 bases). The V end lost 3 bases, the J end lost 2 bases, and 14 bases lay between the germline ends. Germline lookup yields CDR1 SGDLS and CDR2 YYNGEE. The CDR3 loop spans 15 amino acids. The CDR3 spells CASSEGGRLNTEAFF. The CDR3 DNA follows: TGTGCCAGCAGCGAGGGGGGGAGACTCAACACTGAAGCTTTCTTT. Looking up the rest from reference TRBV9 and TRBJ1-1 gives the full variable domain: DSGVTQTPKHLITATGQRVTLRCSPRSGDLSVYWYQQSLDQGLQFLIQYYNGEERAKGNILERFSAQQFPDLHSELNLSSLELGDSALYFCASSEGGRLNTEAFFGQGTRLTVV.